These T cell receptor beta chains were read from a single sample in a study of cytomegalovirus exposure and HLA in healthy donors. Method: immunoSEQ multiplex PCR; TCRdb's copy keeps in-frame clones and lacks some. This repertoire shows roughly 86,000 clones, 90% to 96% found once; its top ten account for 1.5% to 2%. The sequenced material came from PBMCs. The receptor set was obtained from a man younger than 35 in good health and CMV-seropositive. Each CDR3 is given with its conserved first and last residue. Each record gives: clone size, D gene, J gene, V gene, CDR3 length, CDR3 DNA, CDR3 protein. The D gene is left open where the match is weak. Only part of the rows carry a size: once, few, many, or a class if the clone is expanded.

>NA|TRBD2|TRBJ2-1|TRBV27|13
TGTGCCAGCACCGGACTAGCGGGAGTGGAGCAGTTCTTC
CASTGLAGVEQFF
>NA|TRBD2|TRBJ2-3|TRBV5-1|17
TGCGCCAGCAGCTCGCGCGTTAGCGGGATGGGCACAGATACGCAGTATTTT
CASSSRVSGMGTDTQYF
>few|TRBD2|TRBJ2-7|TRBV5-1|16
TGCGCCAGCAGCTTGGTAGGTCTAGCGGGATCCTACGAGCAGTACTTC
CASSLVGLAGSYEQYF
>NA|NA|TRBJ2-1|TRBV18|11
TGTGCCAGCTCACCCGGGGGTGAGCAGTTCTTC
CASSPGGEQFF
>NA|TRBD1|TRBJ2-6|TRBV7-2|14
TGTGCCAGCAGTAGGGGGCCTGGGGCCAACGTCCTGACTTTC
CASSRGPGANVLTF
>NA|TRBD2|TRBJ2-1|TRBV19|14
TGTGCCACCCGTAGCGGGAGCTCCTACAATGAGCAGTTCTTC
CATRSGSSYNEQFF
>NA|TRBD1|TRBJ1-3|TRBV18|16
TGTGCCAGCTCACCGGTACAGGGGGGAACTGGAAACACCATATATTTT
CASSPVQGGTGNTIYF
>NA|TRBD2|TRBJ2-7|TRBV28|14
TGTGCCAGCAGTTATTTTAGCGGGTCCTACGAGCAGTACTTC
CASSYFSGSYEQYF
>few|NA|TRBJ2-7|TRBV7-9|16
TGTGCCAGCAGCTTAGGGAGACTCGAGGGAGTTGGGGAGCAGTACTTC
CASSLGRLEGVGEQYF
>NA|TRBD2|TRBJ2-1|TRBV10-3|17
TGTGCCATCAGTGAGTCCCTTACTAGCGGGTGGGACAATGAGCAGTTCTTC
CAISESLTSGWDNEQFF
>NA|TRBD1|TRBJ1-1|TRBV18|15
TGTGCCAGCTCACCAGAAGGACAGGGGGCTGGTGACGCTTTCTTT
CASSPEGQGAGDAFF
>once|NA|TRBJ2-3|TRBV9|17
TGTGCCAGCAGCGCCCCAACGGGGGGCCTTAGCACAGATACGCAGTATTTT
CASSAPTGGLSTDTQYF
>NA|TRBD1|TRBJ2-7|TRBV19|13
TGTGCCAGTACTCACAGGGGAGCCTACGAGCAGTACTTC
CASTHRGAYEQYF
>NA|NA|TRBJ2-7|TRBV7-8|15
TGTGCCAGCAGCACAACCCACAGGGACACCTACGAGCAGTACTTC
CASSTTHRDTYEQYF
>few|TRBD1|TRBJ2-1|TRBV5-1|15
TGCGCCAGCAGCCCGGGGGACAGGGATGACAATGAGCAGTTCTTC
CASSPGDRDDNEQFF
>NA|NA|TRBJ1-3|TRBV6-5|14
TGTGCCAGCAGTTGGAGGGGAATTGGAAACACCATATATTTT
CASSWRGIGNTIYF
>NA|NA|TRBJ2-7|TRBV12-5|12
TGTGCTAGTGACATTTACTCCTACGAGCAGTACTTC
CASDIYSYEQYF
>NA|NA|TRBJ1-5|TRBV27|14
TGTGCCAGCAGTCCCGCGGGCCCTCGGCAGCCCCAGCATTTT
CASSPAGPRQPQHF
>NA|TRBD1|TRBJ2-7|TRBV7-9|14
TGTGCCAGCAGTTCGGACAGGCAGCCCTACGAGCAGTACTTC
CASSSDRQPYEQYF
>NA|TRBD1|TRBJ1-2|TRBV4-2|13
TGTGCCAGCAGCAAGGACAGGCAACGTGGCTACACCTTC
CASSKDRQRGYTF
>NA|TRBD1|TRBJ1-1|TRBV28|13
TGTGCCAGCGGACTACAGGGGGTCACTGAAGCTTTCTTT
CASGLQGVTEAFF
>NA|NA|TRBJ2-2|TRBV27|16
TGTGCCAGCAGTACCCTAGCGTCCTCCTACACCGGGGAGCTGTTTTTT
CASSTLASSYTGELFF
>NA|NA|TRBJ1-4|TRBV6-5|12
TGTGCCAGCAGTTCGACTAAGGAAAAACTGTTTTTT
CASSSTKEKLFF
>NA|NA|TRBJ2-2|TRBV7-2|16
TGTGCCAGCAGCCAAAGGCAGGGGAGAGTTGCCGGGGAGCTGTTTTTT
CASSQRQGRVAGELFF
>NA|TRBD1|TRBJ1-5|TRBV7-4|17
TGTGCCAGCAGCTTAGGGGCTGACAGGACAGGTTATCAGCCCCAGCATTTT
CASSLGADRTGYQPQHF
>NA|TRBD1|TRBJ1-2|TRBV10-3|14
TGTGCCATCAGTGGGGGACAGACTACTGATGGCTACACCTTC
CAISGGQTTDGYTF
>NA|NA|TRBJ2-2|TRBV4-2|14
TGTGCCAGCAGCCAAGGACGGAGCACCGGGGAGCTGTTTTTT
CASSQGRSTGELFF
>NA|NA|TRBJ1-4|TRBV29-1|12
TGCAGCGTGGCCGTCTCTAATGAAAAACTGTTTTTT
CSVAVSNEKLFF
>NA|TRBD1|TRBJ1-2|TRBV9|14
TGTGCCAGCAGCGTAGGGGGGACAGGTTGGGGCTACACCTTC
CASSVGGTGWGYTF
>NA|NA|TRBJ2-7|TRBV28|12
TGTGCCAGCAGTTTACTGTACTACGAGCAGTACTTC
CASSLLYYEQYF
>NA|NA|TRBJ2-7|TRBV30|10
TGTGCCTGGGAGTCGGGTGAGCAGTACTTC
CAWESGEQYF
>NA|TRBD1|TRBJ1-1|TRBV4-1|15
TGCGCCAGCAGCCCCCGACAGGGGGCGAACACTGAAGCTTTCTTT
CASSPRQGANTEAFF
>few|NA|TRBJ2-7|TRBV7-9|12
TGTGCCAGCAGCTTAGCCGGGGGCGAGCAGTACTTC
CASSLAGGEQYF
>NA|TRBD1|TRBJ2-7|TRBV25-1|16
TGTGCCAGCAGTGAATCGTCGGGACAGGGAGCCTACGAGCAGTACTTC
CASSESSGQGAYEQYF
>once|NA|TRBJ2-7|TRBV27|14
TGTGCCAGCAGTTTTCGGGCAGGGGCGCACGAGCAGTACTTC
CASSFRAGAHEQYF
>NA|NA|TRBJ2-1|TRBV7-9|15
TGTGCCAGCAGCTTAGTTGGGCTCAGCCCCAATGAGCAGTTCTTC
CASSLVGLSPNEQFF
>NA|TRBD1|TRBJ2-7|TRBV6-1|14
TGTGCCAGCGACACTCGGACAGGGGGGGTCGAGCAGTACTTC
CASDTRTGGVEQYF
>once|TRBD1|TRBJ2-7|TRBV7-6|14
TGTGCCAGCAGCTTAGGGACAGGGGTTGGCGAGCAGTACTTC
CASSLGTGVGEQYF
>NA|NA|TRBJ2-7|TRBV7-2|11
TGTGCCAGCAGCCAGGACTACGAGCAGTACTTC
CASSQDYEQYF
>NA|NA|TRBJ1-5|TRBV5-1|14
TGCGCCAGCAGCTCCGGGACACCGAATCAGCCCCAGCATTTT
CASSSGTPNQPQHF
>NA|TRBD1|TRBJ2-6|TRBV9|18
TGTGCCAGCAGCGCGAGGGACAGGGGCGTTTCTGGGGCCAACGTCCTGACTTTC
CASSARDRGVSGANVLTF
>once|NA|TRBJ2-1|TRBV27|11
TGTGCCAGCAGTGGGGGGTATGAGCAGTTCTTC
CASSGGYEQFF
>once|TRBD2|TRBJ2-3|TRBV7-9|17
TGTGCCAGCAGCTCAACTAGCGGGAGGGTGGCGTCAGATACGCAGTATTTT
CASSSTSGRVASDTQYF
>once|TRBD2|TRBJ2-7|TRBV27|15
TGTGCCAGCCTTCCCCGGGCGGGAGGTGCCCACGAGCAGTACTTC
CASLPRAGGAHEQYF
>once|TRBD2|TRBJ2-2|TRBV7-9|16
TGTGCCAGCAGCCCGGAGGGACTAGCGGGAACCGGGGAGCTGTTTTTT
CASSPEGLAGTGELFF
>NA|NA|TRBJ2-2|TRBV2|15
TGTGCCAGCAGTGAAGGAGGGCCGGCCACCGGGGAGCTGTTTTTT
CASSEGGPATGELFF
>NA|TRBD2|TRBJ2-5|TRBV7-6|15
TGTGCCAGCAGCTTATATCAAGCGGGAGCTGAGACCCAGTACTTC
CASSLYQAGAETQYF
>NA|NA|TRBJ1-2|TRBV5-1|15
TGCGCCAGCAGCTCGGAGACGCTCTCCGTCTATGGCTACACCTTC
CASSSETLSVYGYTF
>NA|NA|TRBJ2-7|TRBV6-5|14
TGTGCCAGCAGTTACTACGGACTCCGTCACGAGCAGTACTTC
CASSYYGLRHEQYF
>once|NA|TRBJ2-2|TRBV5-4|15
TGTGCCAGCAGCTTTTCCACAAAGCGCACCGGGGAGCTGTTTTTT
CASSFSTKRTGELFF
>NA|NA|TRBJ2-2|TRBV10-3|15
TGTGCCATCAGTGAGCCCAAGAGGGGGACCGGGGAGCTGTTTTTT
CAISEPKRGTGELFF
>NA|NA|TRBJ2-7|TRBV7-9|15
TGTGCCAGCAGCTCCTCTAGCTTCTCCTCGTACGAGCAGTACTTC
CASSSSSFSSYEQYF
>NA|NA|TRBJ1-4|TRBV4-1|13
TGCGCCAGCAGCCGAAGTCCAGGAGGAAAACTGTTTTTT
CASSRSPGGKLFF
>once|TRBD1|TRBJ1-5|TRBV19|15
TGTGCCAGTACCCTTGGACAGGGGGGGCATCAGCCCCAGCATTTT
CASTLGQGGHQPQHF